The 10 T cell receptor beta chains presented below share a single source sample, sequenced in a study of T cell responses to AZD1222 COVID-19 vaccine. Data came from immunoSEQ multiplex PCR; TCRdb stores just in-frame clones and leaves some out. The sample has 100,000 to 150,000 clones, about 88% seen once. Sequences were derived from peripheral blood, sampled on day 0 of AZD1222 vaccination. These receptors were collected from an adult in good health.

The V and J genes are TRBV25-1 and TRBJ1-5; TRBD1 aligns across 11 bases. This CDR3 contains 15 residues. The germline CDR1 and CDR2 sequences are MGHDK and SYGVNS. Trimming removed 4 bases from V and 3 bases from J; junction bases left unmatched: 2. CDR3 loop: CASSAGQGDNQPQHF. The DNA of the CDR3 is TGTGCCAGCAGTGCGGGACAGGGGGACAATCAGCCCCAGCATTTT.

V gene TRBV21-1 combines with J gene TRBJ2-7; the tabulated D call, TRBD1, remains unverified against the DNA. TRBV21-1 is classified as a pseudogene. The CDR3 is 14 residues long. CDR3 sequence (DNA): TGTGCCAGCGAGCACAGGGGGGGGGACTACGAGCAGTACTTC. Translation: CASEHRGGDYEQYF.

The genes are TRBV28 and TRBJ2-2; 7 nucleotides agree with TRBD2. The CDR3 covers 16 residues. Trimming at V came to 6 bases and at J to 0 bases, leaving 7 bases not matched to a gene. Germline V lookup: CDR1 MDHEN, CDR2 SYDVKM. CDR3 in DNA: TGTGCCAGCAGCCGATTTAGCGGGCCGAACACCGGGGAGCTGTTTTTT. Protein product: CASSRFSGPNTGELFF.

The chain recombines TRBV2 with TRBJ1-2; TRBD1 matches at 8 bases. V lost 7 bases to trimming and J lost 4 bases; unmatched junction nucleotides: 5. The CDR3 length is 13 residues. Germline CDR1 SNHLY, CDR2 FYNNEI. The CDR3 sequence is CASTKGTGYGYTF. The CDR3 DNA follows: TGTGCCAGCACTAAAGGGACAGGCTATGGCTACACCTTC. The entire variable domain, with the rest obtained from reference TRBV2 and TRBJ1-2, is as follows: EPEVTQTPSHQVTQMGQEVILRCVPISNHLYFYWYRQILGQKVEFLVSFYNNEISEKSEIFDDQFSVERPDGSNFTLKIRSTKLEDSAMYFCASTKGTGYGYTFGSGTRLTVV.

The genes are TRBV2 and TRBJ1-1; the match to TRBD1 covers 7 bases. Trimming removed 6 bases from V and 4 bases from J; junction bases left unmatched: 8. Germline CDR1 and CDR2: SNHLY and FYNNEI. The CDR3 contains 14 residues. The chain's CDR3 is CASRGGQWSTEAFF. The DNA for the CDR3 is TGTGCCAGCAGAGGGGGACAGTGGAGCACTGAAGCTTTCTTT.

This clone was found once. V usage is TRBV12-3 or TRBV12-4 and J usage is TRBJ2-3; D not resolved. The length of the CDR3 is 13 residues. Trimming removed 1 base from V and 4 bases from J, with 6 bases in between. For the CDR3, the DNA is TGTGCCAGCAGTTTAGTCTTTTCAGATACGCAGTATTTT. Translating it yields CASSLVFSDTQYF.

The CDR3 spells CASSRLEGSSYEQYF. CDR3 DNA sequence: TGTGCCAGCAGCCGGTTGGAGGGGAGCTCCTACGAGCAGTACTTC. The chain recombines TRBV11-2 with TRBJ2-7; tentative D call: TRBD2 (6 bases). The length of the CDR3 is 15 residues. The ends were cut back, 5 bases at V and 0 bases at J, with 14 bases in the middle. Germline V gene sequence: CDR1 SGHAT, CDR2 FQNNGV.

The chain employs TRBV20-1 and TRBJ2-1; 7 bases fit TRBD2. The germline V gene encodes CDR1 DFQATT and CDR2 SNEGSKA (reference sequence). The CDR3 is 15 residues long. V was clipped by 3 bases and J by 6 bases; unmatched bases: 11. The CDR3 loop is CSASSRREKINEQFF. The CDR3 DNA follows: TGCAGTGCTAGTTCCCGGCGGGAGAAAATCAATGAGCAGTTCTTC.

This chain joins TRBV15 and TRBJ2-7; 9 bases are a match to TRBD1. The CDR3 totals 15 residues. Per the germline V gene, CDR1 is LNHNV and CDR2 is YYDKDF (reference sequence). V was clipped by 1 base and J by 2 bases; unmatched bases: 3. CDR3 region: CATSRGDRAAYEQYF. The CDR3 DNA follows: TGTGCCACCAGCAGAGGGGACAGGGCCGCCTACGAGCAGTACTTC.

This chain uses TRBV7-3 with TRBJ2-1; D gene ambiguous. The CDR3 runs 13 residues. With 3 bases removed from V and 9 bases from J, the gap between germline ends came to 12 bases. The germline V gene encodes CDR1 SGHTA and CDR2 FQGTGA. This CDR3 reads CASSFVRKGEQFF. For the CDR3, the DNA is TGTGCCAGCAGCTTTGTCCGAAAGGGTGAGCAGTTCTTC.